A selection of T cell receptor beta chains follows, all from one sample in a study of T cells after yellow fever vaccination. Each CDR3 protein gets one entry after TCRdb re-called the 5' RACE reads with MiXCR. The table lists 250,000 to 350,000 distinct CDR3 sequences, approximately 10% of them singletons. The sample in question was CD4+ T cells sorted from PBMCs, obtained 5 days after the yellow fever booster vaccination. Source of these receptors: a man between 18 and 29 years old who received the YFV17D yellow fever vaccine. CDR3s include the opening cysteine and the closing phenylalanine or tryptophan. The D gene is left open where the match is weak. Rows may omit the clone size; those that give it use once, few, many or a size class.

D: TRBD2
length: 17
V: TRBV6-5
size: few
J: TRBJ2-3
DNA: TGTGTCAGCAGTAACACCGGGACTAGCGGGGGCACAGATACGCAGTATTTT
CDR3: CVSSNTGTSGGTDTQYF

D: .
length: 14
V: TRBV6-6
size: .
J: TRBJ2-7
DNA: TGTGCCAGCAGTTATCTGGGGGCCTCCTACGAGCAGTACTTC
CDR3: CASSYLGASYEQYF

D: .
length: 14
V: TRBV3-1
size: .
J: TRBJ2-3
DNA: TGTGCCAGCAGATACGGGGGAAACACAGATACGCAGTATTTT
CDR3: CASRYGGNTDTQYF

D: .
length: 13
V: TRBV18
size: .
J: TRBJ1-6
DNA: TGTGCCAGCTCACCAGAGAGGGGTTCACCCCTCCACTTT
CDR3: CASSPERGSPLHF

D: TRBD1
length: 11
V: TRBV29-1
size: few
J: TRBJ1-2
DNA: TGCAGCGTCCAGGGGGCCTCTGGCTACACCTTC
CDR3: CSVQGASGYTF

D: .
length: 12
V: TRBV29-1
size: few
J: TRBJ2-3
DNA: TGCAGCGGCGGACAGTCCCCAGATACGCAGTATTTT
CDR3: CSGGQSPDTQYF

D: TRBD1
length: 14
V: TRBV5-6
size: .
J: TRBJ2-7
DNA: TGTGCCAGCAGCAAGCGGACAGGCTCCTACGAGCAGTACTTC
CDR3: CASSKRTGSYEQYF

D: .
length: 11
V: TRBV20-1
size: few
J: TRBJ1-1
DNA: TGCAGTGCCCCGTTTCAGACTGAAGCTTTCTTT
CDR3: CSAPFQTEAFF

D: .
length: 14
V: TRBV18
size: few
J: TRBJ1-2
DNA: TGTGCCAGCTCACCTCGGGAGTTTAACTATGGCTACACCTTC
CDR3: CASSPREFNYGYTF

D: .
length: 14
V: TRBV12-3/TRBV12-4
size: few
J: TRBJ1-6
DNA: TGTGCCAGCAGTTTTGGGCAGTATAATTCACCCCTCCACTTT
CDR3: CASSFGQYNSPLHF

D: .
length: 16
V: TRBV6-5
size: many
J: TRBJ1-3
DNA: TGTGCCAGCAGTTACTCGAAGGATTTCTCTGGAAACACCATATATTTT
CDR3: CASSYSKDFSGNTIYF

D: TRBD1
length: 16
V: TRBV9
size: .
J: TRBJ2-1
DNA: TGTGCCAGCAGCGTAGGGGTTTCAGGGGGCTTTAATGAGCAGTTCTTC
CDR3: CASSVGVSGGFNEQFF

D: TRBD1
length: 15
V: TRBV6-5
size: few
J: TRBJ2-7
DNA: TGTGCCAGCAGGAACATTTGGGACAGGGGGTACGAGCAGTACTTC
CDR3: CASRNIWDRGYEQYF

D: .
length: 14
V: TRBV27
size: few
J: TRBJ1-1
DNA: TGTGCCAGCAGTCCTTCCAGGCTGAACACTGAAGCTTTCTTT
CDR3: CASSPSRLNTEAFF

D: .
length: 15
V: TRBV6-6
size: many
J: TRBJ2-3
DNA: TGTGCCAGCAGTTCAGCGGGTATTAGCACAGATACGCAGTATTTT
CDR3: CASSSAGISTDTQYF

D: .
length: 13
V: TRBV6-5
size: few
J: TRBJ2-1
DNA: TGTGCCAGCAGTGCAGGGTTCTACAATGAGCAGTTCTTC
CDR3: CASSAGFYNEQFF

D: .
length: 15
V: TRBV20-1
size: few
J: TRBJ1-1
DNA: TGCAGTGCCCGCTACCCAGGGAGGGGGAACACTGAAGCTTTCTTT
CDR3: CSARYPGRGNTEAFF